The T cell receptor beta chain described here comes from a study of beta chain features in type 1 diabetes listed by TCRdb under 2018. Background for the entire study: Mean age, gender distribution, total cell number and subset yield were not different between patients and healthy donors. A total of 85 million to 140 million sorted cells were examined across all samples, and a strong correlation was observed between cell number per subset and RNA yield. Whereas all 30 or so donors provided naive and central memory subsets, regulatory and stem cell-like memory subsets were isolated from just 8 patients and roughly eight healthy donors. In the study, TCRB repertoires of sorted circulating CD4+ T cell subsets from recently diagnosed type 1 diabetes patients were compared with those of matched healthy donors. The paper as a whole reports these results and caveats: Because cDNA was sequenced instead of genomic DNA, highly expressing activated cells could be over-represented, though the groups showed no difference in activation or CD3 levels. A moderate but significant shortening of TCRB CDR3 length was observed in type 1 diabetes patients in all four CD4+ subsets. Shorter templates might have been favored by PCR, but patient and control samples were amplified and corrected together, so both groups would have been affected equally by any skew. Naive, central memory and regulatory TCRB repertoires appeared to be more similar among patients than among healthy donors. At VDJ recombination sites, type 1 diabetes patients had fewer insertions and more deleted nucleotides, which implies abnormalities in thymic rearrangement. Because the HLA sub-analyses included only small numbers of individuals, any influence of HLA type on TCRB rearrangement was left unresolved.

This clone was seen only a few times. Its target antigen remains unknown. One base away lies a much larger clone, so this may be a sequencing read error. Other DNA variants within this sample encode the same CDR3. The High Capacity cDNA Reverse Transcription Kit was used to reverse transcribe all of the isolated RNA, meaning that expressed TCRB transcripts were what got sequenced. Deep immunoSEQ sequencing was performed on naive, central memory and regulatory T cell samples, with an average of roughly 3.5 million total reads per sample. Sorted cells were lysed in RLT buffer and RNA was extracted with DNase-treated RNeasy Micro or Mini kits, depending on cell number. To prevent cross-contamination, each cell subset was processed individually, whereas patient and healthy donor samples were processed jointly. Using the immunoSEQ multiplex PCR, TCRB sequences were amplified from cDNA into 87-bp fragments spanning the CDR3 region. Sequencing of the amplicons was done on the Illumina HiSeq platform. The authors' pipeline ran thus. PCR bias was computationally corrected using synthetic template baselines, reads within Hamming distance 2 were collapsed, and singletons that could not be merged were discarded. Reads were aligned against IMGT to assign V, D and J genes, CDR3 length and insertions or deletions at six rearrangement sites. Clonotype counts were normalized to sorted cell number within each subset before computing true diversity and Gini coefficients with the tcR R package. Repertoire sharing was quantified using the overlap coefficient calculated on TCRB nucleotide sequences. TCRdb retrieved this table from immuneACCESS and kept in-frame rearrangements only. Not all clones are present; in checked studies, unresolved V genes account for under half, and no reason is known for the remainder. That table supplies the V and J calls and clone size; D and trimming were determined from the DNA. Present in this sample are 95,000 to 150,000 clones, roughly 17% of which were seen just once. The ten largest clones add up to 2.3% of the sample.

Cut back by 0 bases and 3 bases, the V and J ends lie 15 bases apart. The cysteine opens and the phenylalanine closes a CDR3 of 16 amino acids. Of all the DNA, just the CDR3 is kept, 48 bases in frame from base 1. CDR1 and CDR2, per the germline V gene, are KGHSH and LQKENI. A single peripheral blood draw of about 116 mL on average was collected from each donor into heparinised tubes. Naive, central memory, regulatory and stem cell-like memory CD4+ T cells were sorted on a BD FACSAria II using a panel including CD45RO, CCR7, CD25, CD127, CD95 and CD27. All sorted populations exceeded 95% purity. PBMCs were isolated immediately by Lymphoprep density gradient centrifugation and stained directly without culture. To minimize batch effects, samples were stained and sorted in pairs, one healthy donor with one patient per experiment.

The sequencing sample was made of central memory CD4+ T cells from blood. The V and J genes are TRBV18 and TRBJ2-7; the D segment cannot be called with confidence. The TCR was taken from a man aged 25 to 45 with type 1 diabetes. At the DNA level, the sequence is TGTGCCAGCTCACCACCAGCCGGGTCCCAGAGCTACGAGCAGTACTTC. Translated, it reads CASSPPAGSQSYEQYF.